A selection of T cell receptor beta chains follows, all from one sample in a study of T cells of healthy individuals. TCRdb redid the calling of the 5' RACE reads with MiXCR, one entry per CDR3 protein. The data show 35,000 to 45,000 distinct CDR3 sequences, with approximately 4.9% seen just once and 9.2% held by the top ten. These receptors were obtained from a human donor in good health. The CDR3 runs from the conserved cysteine through the conserved F or W. A D gene is named only where the DNA matches it firmly. For some rows the clone size is stated as once, few or many, or as a class when expanded; others skip it.

NA	many	TRBV11-2	TRBJ1-5	13	TGTGCCAGCAGCTTGGGTAGCAATCAGCCCCAGCATTTT	CASSLGSNQPQHF
TRBD1	many	TRBV6-6	TRBJ1-5	14	TGTGCCAGCCTCCGGGACAGGGCTAATCAGCCCCAGCATTTT	CASLRDRANQPQHF
NA	many	TRBV11-2	TRBJ2-7	13	TGTGCCAGCGTAAGCCTGAGCTCCTACGAGCAGTACTTC	CASVSLSSYEQYF
NA	many	TRBV6-5	TRBJ2-5	14	TGTGCCAGCAGTTATAACAGGCTCCGTGAGACCCAGTACTTC	CASSYNRLRETQYF
NA	NA	TRBV20-1	TRBJ2-1	14	TGCAGTGCTAGACTTAGGGCAAAATACAATGAGCAGTTCTTC	CSARLRAKYNEQFF
TRBD1	many	TRBV6-1	TRBJ1-5	14	TGTGCCAGCAGCAGGACAGGGTGGGGTCAGCCCCAGCATTTT	CASSRTGWGQPQHF
NA	few	TRBV30	TRBJ1-6	14	TGTGCCGGAAAACCGGGACCGATCAATTCACCCCTCCACTTT	CAGKPGPINSPLHF
NA	NA	TRBV27	TRBJ1-5	14	TGTGCCAGCAGTCCACAGGGTGCCCATCAGCCCCAGCATTTT	CASSPQGAHQPQHF
TRBD2	many	TRBV6-2/TRBV6-3	TRBJ2-5	13	TGTGCCAGCAGACCGACTAGCGTGGAGACCCAGTACTTC	CASRPTSVETQYF
NA	few	TRBV6-2/TRBV6-3	TRBJ2-6	16	TGTGCCAGCAGCAGTTACCCAAACTCTGGGGCCAACGTCCTGACTTTC	CASSSYPNSGANVLTF
TRBD1	NA	TRBV18	TRBJ2-1	15	TGTGCCAGCTCACCCCCGGACAGGGGCTACAATGAGCAGTTCTTC	CASSPPDRGYNEQFF
TRBD2	many	TRBV19	TRBJ2-1	14	TGTGCCAGTAGTATGGCTAGCGGCAACAATGAGCAGTTCTTC	CASSMASGNNEQFF
NA	many	TRBV20-1	TRBJ1-4	10	TGCAGTGCCAGAATTGAAAAACTGTTTTTT	CSARIEKLFF
NA	many	TRBV20-1	TRBJ2-7	14	TGCAGTGCTGACACAGATAACGGAACCTACGAGCAGTACTTC	CSADTDNGTYEQYF
NA	NA	TRBV20-1	TRBJ2-7	13	TGCAGTGGGGCGACGGCCCCACCAGGCGAGCAGTACTTC	CSGATAPPGEQYF
TRBD2	many	TRBV13	TRBJ2-3	18	TGTGCCAGCAGCTTAGGGCTAGCGGGGGGGCCCAGCACAGATACGCAGTATTTT	CASSLGLAGGPSTDTQYF
TRBD1	NA	TRBV2	TRBJ2-2	14	TGTGCCAGCAGTGGGACAGGGAACACCGGGGAGCTGTTTTTT	CASSGTGNTGELFF
NA	many	TRBV20-1	TRBJ2-7	11	TGCAGTGCTAGCGGGATGAGCGAGCAGTACTTC	CSASGMSEQYF
NA	many	TRBV24-1	TRBJ2-6	13	TGTGCCTCCTCGGGCGCTGGGGCCAACGTCCTGACTTTC	CASSGAGANVLTF
NA	many	TRBV4-1	TRBJ1-1	13	TGCGCCAGCAGCCAAGAACAGCGCCGTGAAGCTTTCTTT	CASSQEQRREAFF
NA	few	TRBV3-1	TRBJ1-5	13	TGTGCCAGCAGCCCGGGGCCCAATCAGCCCCAGCATTTT	CASSPGPNQPQHF
NA	NA	TRBV24-1	TRBJ2-2	14	TGTGCCACCAGTGTGGATACCCTCCCCGGGGAGCTGTTTTTT	CATSVDTLPGELFF
TRBD2	many	TRBV7-8	TRBJ2-1	14	TGTGCCAGCAGCTTCGGGAGGGCCATGAATGAGCAGTTCTTC	CASSFGRAMNEQFF
NA	NA	TRBV2	TRBJ2-3	14	TGTGCCAGCCGACCAAAGCGTCAGACAGATACGCAGTATTTT	CASRPKRQTDTQYF
NA	few	TRBV29-1	TRBJ1-2	16	TGCAGCGTTGAGGCAGAGTCATTGCCGGGGAACTATGGCTACACCTTC	CSVEAESLPGNYGYTF
TRBD2	NA	TRBV2	TRBJ2-3	15	TGTGCCAGCAGTGGGACTAGCGGGGGGGCGGATACGCAGTATTTT	CASSGTSGGADTQYF
TRBD1	few	TRBV27	TRBJ2-3	15	TGTGCCAGCACCGGAACAGGGGGGAGCACAGATACGCAGTATTTT	CASTGTGGSTDTQYF
NA	many	TRBV30	TRBJ2-1	13	TGTGCCTGGGTTAGGTGGGGGGCGGACGAGCAGTTCTTC	CAWVRWGADEQFF
NA	many	TRBV2	TRBJ2-5	18	TGTGCCAGCAGTGAAAGGCCTGGTGGGCCCGTACGGGAAGAGACCCAGTACTTC	CASSERPGGPVREETQYF
NA	NA	TRBV6-2/TRBV6-3	TRBJ1-3	14	TGTGCCAGCCTAGGTGGGATCTCTGGAAACACCATATATTTT	CASLGGISGNTIYF
TRBD2	many	TRBV11-3	TRBJ2-1	15	TGTGCCAGCAGCTTAGTAGCGGGAGTCGACAATGAGCAGTTCTTC	CASSLVAGVDNEQFF
TRBD2	many	TRBV6-4	TRBJ2-3	16	TGTGCCAGCAGTGAGAACGCGGGGGGGAGCACAGATACGCAGTATTTT	CASSENAGGSTDTQYF
NA	few	TRBV19	TRBJ2-1	14	TGTGCCAGTAGTCGTAGCGGAGCCTACAATGAGCAGTTCTTC	CASSRSGAYNEQFF
TRBD1	many	TRBV12-3/TRBV12-4	TRBJ1-2	16	TGTGCCAGCAGTTTTAGCCCAGGGGGTATTAACTATGGCTACACCTTC	CASSFSPGGINYGYTF
NA	NA	TRBV7-8	TRBJ2-1	13	TGTGCCAGCGCCGGGCGGGTCTACAATGAGCAGTTCTTC	CASAGRVYNEQFF
NA	many	TRBV12-3/TRBV12-4	TRBJ2-3	13	TGTGCCAGCAGTTTGGACAGCCCAGATACGCAGTATTTT	CASSLDSPDTQYF
NA	NA	TRBV20-1	TRBJ2-1	12	TGCAGTGTCCTACTAGCTGTGAGTGAGCAGTTCTTC	CSVLLAVSEQFF
TRBD1	many	TRBV20-1	TRBJ1-5	13	TGCAGTGCTAGAGAGGACAGGAGCCAGCCCCAGCATTTT	CSAREDRSQPQHF
NA	NA	TRBV11-3	TRBJ2-1	18	TGTGCCAGCAGCTTAGAAACGTGGGGGCATGCCTCCTACAATGAGCAGTTCTTC	CASSLETWGHASYNEQFF
NA	few	TRBV14	TRBJ2-1	13	TGTGCCAGCAGCCGGGGGGGCAGGGATGAGCAGTTCTTC	CASSRGGRDEQFF
TRBD1	NA	TRBV7-9	TRBJ2-7	14	TGTGCCATCCCGTCGGGACAGGACACCTACGAGCAGTACTTC	CAIPSGQDTYEQYF
NA	many	TRBV6-1	TRBJ2-7	15	TGTGCCAGCAGTGAATCAGAGGAAGGTAGCTACGAGCAGTACTTC	CASSESEEGSYEQYF
TRBD1	many	TRBV4-3	TRBJ1-2	15	TGCGCCAGCAGCCAAGACAGGGGGCGAGGCTATGGCTACACCTTC	CASSQDRGRGYGYTF
TRBD1	many	TRBV12-3/TRBV12-4	TRBJ1-4	15	TGTGCCAGCAGCCGGGACAGGGGCCCTAATGAAAAACTGTTTTTT	CASSRDRGPNEKLFF
NA	many	TRBV7-2	TRBJ2-4	16	TGTGCCAGCAGCTTCGAGCGGGCCCTAGCCAAAAACATTCAGTACTTC	CASSFERALAKNIQYF
NA	many	TRBV14	TRBJ2-1	14	TGTGCCAGCAGCCCCGGAAGGGTCAACAATGAGCAGTTCTTC	CASSPGRVNNEQFF